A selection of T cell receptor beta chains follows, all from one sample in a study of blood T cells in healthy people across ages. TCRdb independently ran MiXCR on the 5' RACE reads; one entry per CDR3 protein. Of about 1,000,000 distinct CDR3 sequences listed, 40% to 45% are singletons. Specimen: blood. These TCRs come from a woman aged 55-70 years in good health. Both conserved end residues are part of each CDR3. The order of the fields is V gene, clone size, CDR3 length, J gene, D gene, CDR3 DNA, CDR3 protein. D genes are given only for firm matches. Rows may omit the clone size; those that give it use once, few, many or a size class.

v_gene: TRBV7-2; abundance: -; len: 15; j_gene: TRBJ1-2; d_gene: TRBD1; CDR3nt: TGTGCCAGCAGCACCCGGACAGGCGGGAACTATGGCTACACCTTC; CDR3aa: CASSTRTGGNYGYTF
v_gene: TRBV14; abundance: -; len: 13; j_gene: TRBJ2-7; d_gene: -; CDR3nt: TGTGCCAGCAGCCAAGCCCGACAGAACGAGCAGTACTTC; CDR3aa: CASSQARQNEQYF
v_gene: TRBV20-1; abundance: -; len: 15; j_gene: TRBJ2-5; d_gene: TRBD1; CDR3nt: TGCAGTGCTAGAGATGTTCGACAGGGTCAAGAGACCCAGTACTTC; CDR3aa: CSARDVRQGQETQYF
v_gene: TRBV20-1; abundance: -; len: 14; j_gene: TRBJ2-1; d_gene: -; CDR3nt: TGCAGTGCTGCCCCCGGGACTTCCAACAATGAGCAGTTCTTC; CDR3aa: CSAAPGTSNNEQFF
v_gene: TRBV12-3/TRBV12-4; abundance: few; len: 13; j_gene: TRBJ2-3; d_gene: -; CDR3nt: TGTGCCAGCAGCCTCGACTATACAGATACGCAGTATTTT; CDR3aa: CASSLDYTDTQYF
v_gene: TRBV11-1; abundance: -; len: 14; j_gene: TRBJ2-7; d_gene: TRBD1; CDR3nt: TGTGCCAGCAGCTCAAACAGGGGAACCTACGAGCAGTACTTC; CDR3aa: CASSSNRGTYEQYF
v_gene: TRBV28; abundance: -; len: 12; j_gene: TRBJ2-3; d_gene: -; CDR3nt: TGTGCCAGCAGCTCCTCACTAGATACGCAGTATTTT; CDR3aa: CASSSSLDTQYF
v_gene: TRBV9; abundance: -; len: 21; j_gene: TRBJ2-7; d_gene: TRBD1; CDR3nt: TGTGCCAGCAGCGTGCATAAGGGGGACAGCAAAATCTCAGGCTCCTACAATGAGCAGTACTTC; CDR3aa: CASSVHKGDSKISGSYNEQYF
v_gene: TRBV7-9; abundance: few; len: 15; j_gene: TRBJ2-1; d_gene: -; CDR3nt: TGTGCCAGCAGCCCCGGGCAGGGGAGGGACAATGAGCAGTTCTTC; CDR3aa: CASSPGQGRDNEQFF
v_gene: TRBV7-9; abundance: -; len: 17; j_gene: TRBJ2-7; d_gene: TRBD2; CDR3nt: TGTGCCAGCAGCTTATTGCCTAGCGGGAGGGCCGACTACGAGCAGTACTTC; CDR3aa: CASSLLPSGRADYEQYF
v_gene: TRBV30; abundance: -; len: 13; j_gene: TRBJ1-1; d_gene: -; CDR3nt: TGTGCCTGGAGTAAATTTAGGAACACTGAAGCTTTCTTT; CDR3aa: CAWSKFRNTEAFF
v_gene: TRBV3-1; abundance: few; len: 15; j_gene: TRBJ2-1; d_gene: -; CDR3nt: TGTGCCAGCAGCCCTACAGGTATTACCTACAATGAGCAGTTCTTC; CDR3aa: CASSPTGITYNEQFF
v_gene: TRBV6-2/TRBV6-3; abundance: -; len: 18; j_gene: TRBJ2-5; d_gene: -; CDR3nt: TGTGCCAGCAGTTCAGAGCGCCGGAACGGATGGGATAAAGAGACCCAGTACTTC; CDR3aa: CASSSERRNGWDKETQYF
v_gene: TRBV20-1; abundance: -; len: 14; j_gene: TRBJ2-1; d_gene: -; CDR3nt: TGCAGTGCTAGACTGGGGGGGGCACTCGGGGAGCAGTTCTTC; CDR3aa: CSARLGGALGEQFF
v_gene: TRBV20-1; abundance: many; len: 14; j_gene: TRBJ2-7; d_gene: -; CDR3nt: TGCAGTGCTAGCGGAGGGCCCAGCTCCTACGAGCAGTACTTC; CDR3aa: CSASGGPSSYEQYF
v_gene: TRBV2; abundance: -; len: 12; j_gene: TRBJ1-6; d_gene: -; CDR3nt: TGTGCCAGCAGTGAACTTAATTCACCCCTCCACTTT; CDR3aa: CASSELNSPLHF
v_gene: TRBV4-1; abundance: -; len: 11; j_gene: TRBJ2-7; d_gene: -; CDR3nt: TGCGCCAGCAGCCAATCGGGACGGCGGTACTTC; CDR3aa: CASSQSGRRYF
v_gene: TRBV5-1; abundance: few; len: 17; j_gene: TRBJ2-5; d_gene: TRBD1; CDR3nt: TGCGCCAGCAGCCCAACCGGGACAGGGGGCCTCAACAATGAGCAGTACTTC; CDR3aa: CASSPTGTGGLNNEQYF
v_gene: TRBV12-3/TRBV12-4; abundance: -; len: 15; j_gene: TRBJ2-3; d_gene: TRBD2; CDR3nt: TGTGCCAGCAGTTTGAGTAGCGGGAGGGTTTATACGCAGTATTTT; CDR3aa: CASSLSSGRVYTQYF
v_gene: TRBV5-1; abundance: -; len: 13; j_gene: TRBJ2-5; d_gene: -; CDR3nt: TGCGCCAGCAGCTTTAACGGACAAGAGACCCAGTACTTC; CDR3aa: CASSFNGQETQYF
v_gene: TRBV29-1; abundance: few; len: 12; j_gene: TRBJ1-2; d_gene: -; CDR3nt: TGCAGCGTTGAGGAGGGTAACTATGGCTACACCTTC; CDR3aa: CSVEEGNYGYTF
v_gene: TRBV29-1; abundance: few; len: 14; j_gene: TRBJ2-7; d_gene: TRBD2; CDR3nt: TGCAGCGTTGAAGAGCGGGAGGGCTCCTACGAGCAGTACTTC; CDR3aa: CSVEEREGSYEQYF
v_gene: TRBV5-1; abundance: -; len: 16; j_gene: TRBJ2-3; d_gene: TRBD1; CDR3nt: TGCGCCAGCAGCTTGGCCTACAGGGGAGCCACAGATACGCAGTATTTT; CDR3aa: CASSLAYRGATDTQYF
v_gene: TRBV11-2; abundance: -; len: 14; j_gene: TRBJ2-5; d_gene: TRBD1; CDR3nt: TGTGCCAGCAGACGGACAGGGGAAGGCGATGAGCAGTACTTC; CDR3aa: CASRRTGEGDEQYF
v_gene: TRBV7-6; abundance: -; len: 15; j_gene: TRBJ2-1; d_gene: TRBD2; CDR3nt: TGTGCCAGCAGCTTAGCTAGCGGGAGGCCCAATGAGCAGTTCTTC; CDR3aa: CASSLASGRPNEQFF
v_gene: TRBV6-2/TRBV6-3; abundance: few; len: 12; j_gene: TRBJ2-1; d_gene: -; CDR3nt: TGTGCCAGCACCTCCTCGCCCAGGGAGCAGTTCTTC; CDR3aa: CASTSSPREQFF
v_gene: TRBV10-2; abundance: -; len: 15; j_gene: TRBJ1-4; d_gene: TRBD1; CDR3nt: TGCGCCAGCAGAGCCGGGACAGGCGGAGGTGAAAAACTGTTTTTT; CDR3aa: CASRAGTGGGEKLFF
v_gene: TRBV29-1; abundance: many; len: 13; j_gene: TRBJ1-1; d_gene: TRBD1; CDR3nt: TGCAGCGTTGGAGAACAGGGGATTGCTGAAGCTTTCTTT; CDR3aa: CSVGEQGIAEAFF
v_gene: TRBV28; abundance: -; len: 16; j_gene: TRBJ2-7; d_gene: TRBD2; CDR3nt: TGTGCCAGCAACTTGGGAGGGGCTCTTCCCTACAATGAGCAGTACTTC; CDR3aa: CASNLGGALPYNEQYF
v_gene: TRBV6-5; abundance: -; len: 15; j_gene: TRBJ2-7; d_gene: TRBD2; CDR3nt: TGTGCCAGCAGTTACTCGCTAGCGGAGACCTACGAGCAGTACTTC; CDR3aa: CASSYSLAETYEQYF
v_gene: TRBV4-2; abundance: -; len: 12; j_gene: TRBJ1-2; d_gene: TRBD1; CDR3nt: TGTGCCAGCAAGGGACAGAACTATGGCTACACCTTC; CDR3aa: CASKGQNYGYTF
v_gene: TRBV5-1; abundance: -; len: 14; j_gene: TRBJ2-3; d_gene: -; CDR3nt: TGCGCCAGCAGACACCGGGGTAGCGGAGATACGCAGTATTTT; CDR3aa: CASRHRGSGDTQYF
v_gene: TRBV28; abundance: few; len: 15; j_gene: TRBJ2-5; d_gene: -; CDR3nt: TGTGCCAGCAGTTTGATAACAACCCCATCTGAGACCCAGTACTTC; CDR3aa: CASSLITTPSETQYF
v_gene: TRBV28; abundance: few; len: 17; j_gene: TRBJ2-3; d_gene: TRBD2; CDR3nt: TGTGCCAGCAGTTCCGCGGGACTAGCGGGAGCGGGAGATACGCAGTATTTT; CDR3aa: CASSSAGLAGAGDTQYF
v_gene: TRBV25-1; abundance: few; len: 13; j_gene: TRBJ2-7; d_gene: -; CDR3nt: TGTGCCAGCAGTGAACGGAGCGGTGGTGAGCAGTACTTC; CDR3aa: CASSERSGGEQYF
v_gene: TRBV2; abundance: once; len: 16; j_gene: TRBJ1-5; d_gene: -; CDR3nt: TGTGCCAGCGGGGGGAGCCAGGTATTCCGAAGTCAGCCCCAGCATTTT; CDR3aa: CASGGSQVFRSQPQHF
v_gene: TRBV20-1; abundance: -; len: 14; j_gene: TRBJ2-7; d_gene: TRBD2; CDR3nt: TGCAGTGCTAGAGGGGAGCGGGAGACCTACGAGCAGTACTTC; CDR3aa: CSARGERETYEQYF
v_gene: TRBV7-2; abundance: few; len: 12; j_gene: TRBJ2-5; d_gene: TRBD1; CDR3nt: TGTGCCAGCAGCGAACCAGGGGGTCGGCAGTACTTC; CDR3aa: CASSEPGGRQYF
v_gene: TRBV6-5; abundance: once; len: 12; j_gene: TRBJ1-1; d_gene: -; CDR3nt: TGTGCCAGCAGTTACGGCGGACTGGAAGCTTTCTTT; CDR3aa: CASSYGGLEAFF
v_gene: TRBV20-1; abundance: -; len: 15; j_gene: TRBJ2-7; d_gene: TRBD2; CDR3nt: TGCAGTGCTAGGGAGGGGACTAGCGTCTCCTACGAGCAGTACTTC; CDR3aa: CSAREGTSVSYEQYF
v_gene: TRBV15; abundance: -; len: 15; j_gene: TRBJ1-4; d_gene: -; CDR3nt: TGTGCCACCAGCAGAGATCCCAGGGACTGTGAAAAACTGTTTTTT; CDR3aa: CATSRDPRDCEKLFF
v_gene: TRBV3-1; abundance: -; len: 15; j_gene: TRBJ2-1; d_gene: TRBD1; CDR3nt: TGTGCCAGCAGCCCAGAGTGGGCAGGGGGCAATGAGCAGTTCTTC; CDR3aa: CASSPEWAGGNEQFF
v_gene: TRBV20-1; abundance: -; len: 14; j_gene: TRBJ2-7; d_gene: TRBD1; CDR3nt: TGCAGTGCTAGGATGACAGGGGGCTTAGACGAGCAGTACTTC; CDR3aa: CSARMTGGLDEQYF
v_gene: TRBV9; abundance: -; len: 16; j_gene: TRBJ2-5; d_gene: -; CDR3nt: TGTGCCAGCAGCGGGGGGCTCGGCGCCTCCCAAGAGACCCAGTACTTC; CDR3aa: CASSGGLGASQETQYF
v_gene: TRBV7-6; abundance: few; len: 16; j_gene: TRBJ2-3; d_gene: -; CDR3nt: TGTGCCAGCAGCTTAGGGGCGGGAAATCCCACAGATACGCAGTATTTT; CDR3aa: CASSLGAGNPTDTQYF
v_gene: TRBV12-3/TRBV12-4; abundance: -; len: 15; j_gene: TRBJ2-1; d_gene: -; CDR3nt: TGTGCCAGCAGTTTAGCGCGGGCAGGGTTGGGGGAGCAGTTCTTC; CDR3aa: CASSLARAGLGEQFF
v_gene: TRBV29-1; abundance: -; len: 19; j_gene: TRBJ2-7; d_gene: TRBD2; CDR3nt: TGCAGCGTGCGACGGACGGAAAACCCTAGCGGGAGCGAGGGAGACGAGCAGTACTTC; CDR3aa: CSVRRTENPSGSEGDEQYF
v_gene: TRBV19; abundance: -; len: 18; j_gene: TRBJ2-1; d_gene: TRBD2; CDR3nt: TGTGCCAGTAGTATCGTCCGGTCTCGGGCTAGCGGGAGCAATGAGCAGTTCTTC; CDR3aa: CASSIVRSRASGSNEQFF
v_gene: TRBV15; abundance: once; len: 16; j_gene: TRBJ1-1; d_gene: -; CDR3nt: TGTGCCACCAGCACCACCCACCCCGGAGTTGACCCTGAAGCTTTCTTT; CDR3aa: CATSTTHPGVDPEAFF
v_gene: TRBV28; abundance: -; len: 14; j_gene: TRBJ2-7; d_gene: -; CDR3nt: TGTGCCAGCAGTACCCGCGGACGGGGTTACGAGCAGTACTTC; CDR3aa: CASSTRGRGYEQYF
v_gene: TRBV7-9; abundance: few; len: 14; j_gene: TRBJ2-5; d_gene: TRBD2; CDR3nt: TGTGCCAGCAGCGGCCGGACGGGGGGAGAGACCCAGTACTTC; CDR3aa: CASSGRTGGETQYF
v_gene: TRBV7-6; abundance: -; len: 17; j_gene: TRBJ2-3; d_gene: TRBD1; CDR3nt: TGTGCCAGCAGCTCCCCGACGGGGACAGCAAGGGCAGATACGCAGTATTTT; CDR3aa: CASSSPTGTARADTQYF